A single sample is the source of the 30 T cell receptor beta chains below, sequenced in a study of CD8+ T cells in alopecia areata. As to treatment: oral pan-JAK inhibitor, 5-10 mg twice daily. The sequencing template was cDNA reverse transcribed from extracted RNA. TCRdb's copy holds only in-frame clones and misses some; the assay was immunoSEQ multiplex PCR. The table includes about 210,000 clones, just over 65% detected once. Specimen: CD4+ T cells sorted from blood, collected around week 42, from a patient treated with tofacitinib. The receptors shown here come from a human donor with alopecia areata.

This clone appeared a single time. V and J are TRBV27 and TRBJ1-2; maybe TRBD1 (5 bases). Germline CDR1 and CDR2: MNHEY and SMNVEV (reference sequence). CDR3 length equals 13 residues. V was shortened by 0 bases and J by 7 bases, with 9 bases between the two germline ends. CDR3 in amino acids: CASSLSGGGGYTF. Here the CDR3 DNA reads TGTGCCAGCAGTTTATCCGGGGGAGGTGGCTACACCTTC.

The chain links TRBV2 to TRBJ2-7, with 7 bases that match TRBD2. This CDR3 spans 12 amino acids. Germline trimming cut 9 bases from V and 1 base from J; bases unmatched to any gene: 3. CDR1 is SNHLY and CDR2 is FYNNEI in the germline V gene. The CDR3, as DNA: TGTGCCAGGGGCGGGGGATCCTACGAGCAGTACTTC. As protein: CARGGGSYEQYF.

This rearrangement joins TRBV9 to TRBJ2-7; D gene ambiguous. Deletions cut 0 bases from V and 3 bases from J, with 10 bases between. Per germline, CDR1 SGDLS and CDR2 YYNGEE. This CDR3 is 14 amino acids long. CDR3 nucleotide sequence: TGTGCCAGCAGCGTAGGCACAGAACTCTACGAGCAGTACTTC. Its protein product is CASSVGTELYEQYF.

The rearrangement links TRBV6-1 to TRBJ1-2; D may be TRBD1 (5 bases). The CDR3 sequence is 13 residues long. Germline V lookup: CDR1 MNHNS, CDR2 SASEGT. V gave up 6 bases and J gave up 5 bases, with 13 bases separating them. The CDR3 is CASSADRGYGYTF. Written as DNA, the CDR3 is TGTGCCAGCAGCGCGGACCGGGGGTATGGCTACACCTTC.

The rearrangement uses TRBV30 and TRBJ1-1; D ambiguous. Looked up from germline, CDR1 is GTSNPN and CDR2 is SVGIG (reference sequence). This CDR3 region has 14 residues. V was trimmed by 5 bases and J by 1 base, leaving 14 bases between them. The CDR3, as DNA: TGTGCCTGGGGCTACTTTTACGAGAACACTGAAGCTTTCTTT. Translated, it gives CAWGYFYENTEAFF.

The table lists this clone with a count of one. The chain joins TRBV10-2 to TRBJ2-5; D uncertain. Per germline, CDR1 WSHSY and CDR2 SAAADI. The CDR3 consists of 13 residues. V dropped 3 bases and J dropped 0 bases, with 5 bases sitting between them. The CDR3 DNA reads TGCGCCAGCAGTGAATACCACCAAGAGACCCAGTACTTC. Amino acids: CASSEYHQETQYF.

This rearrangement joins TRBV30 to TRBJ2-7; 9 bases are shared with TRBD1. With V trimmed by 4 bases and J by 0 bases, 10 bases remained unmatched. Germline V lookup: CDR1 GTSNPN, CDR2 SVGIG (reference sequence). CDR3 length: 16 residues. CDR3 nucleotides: TGTGCCTGGAACCATCTGGGGACAGGGAGCTCCTACGAGCAGTACTTC. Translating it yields CAWNHLGTGSSYEQYF. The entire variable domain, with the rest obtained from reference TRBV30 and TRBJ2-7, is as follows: SQTIHQWPATLVQPVGSPLSLECTVEGTSNPNLYWYRQAAGRGLQLLFYSVGIGQISSEVPQNLSASRPQDRQFILSSKKLLLSDSGFYLCAWNHLGTGSSYEQYFGPGTRLTVT.

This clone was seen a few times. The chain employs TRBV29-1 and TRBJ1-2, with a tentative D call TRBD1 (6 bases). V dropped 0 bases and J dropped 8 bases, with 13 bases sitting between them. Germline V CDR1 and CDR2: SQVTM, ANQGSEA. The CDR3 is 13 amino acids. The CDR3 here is CSVEDSGARGYTF. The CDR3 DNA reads TGCAGCGTTGAAGATTCAGGGGCCCGCGGCTACACCTTC.

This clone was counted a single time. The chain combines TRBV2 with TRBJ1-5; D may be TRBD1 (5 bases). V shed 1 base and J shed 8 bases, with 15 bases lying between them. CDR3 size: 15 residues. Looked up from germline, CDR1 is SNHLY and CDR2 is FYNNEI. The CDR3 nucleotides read TGTGCCAGCAGTGAAGGGGGGAGAAAATTGAAGCCCCAGCATTTT. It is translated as CASSEGGRKLKPQHF. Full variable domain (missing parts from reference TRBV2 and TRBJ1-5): EPEVTQTPSHQVTQMGQEVILRCVPISNHLYFYWYRQILGQKVEFLVSFYNNEISEKSEIFDDQFSVERPDGSNFTLKIRSTKLEDSAMYFCASSEGGRKLKPQHFGDGTRLSIL.

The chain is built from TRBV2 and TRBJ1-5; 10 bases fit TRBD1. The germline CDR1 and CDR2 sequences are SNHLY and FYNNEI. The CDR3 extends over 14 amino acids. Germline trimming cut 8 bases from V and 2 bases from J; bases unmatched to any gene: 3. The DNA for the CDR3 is TGTGCCAGCGGGGGGACAGGGGGCAATCAGCCCCAGCATTTT. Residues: CASGGTGGNQPQHF.

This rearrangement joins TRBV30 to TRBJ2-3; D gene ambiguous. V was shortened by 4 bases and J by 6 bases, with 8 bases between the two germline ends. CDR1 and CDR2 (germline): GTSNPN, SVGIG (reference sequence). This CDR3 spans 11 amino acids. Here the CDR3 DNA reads TGTGCCTGGAACTCGAAGGATACGCAGTATTTT. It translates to CAWNSKDTQYF. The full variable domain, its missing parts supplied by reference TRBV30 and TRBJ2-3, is SQTIHQWPATLVQPVGSPLSLECTVEGTSNPNLYWYRQAAGRGLQLLFYSVGIGQISSEVPQNLSASRPQDRQFILSSKKLLLSDSGFYLCAWNSKDTQYFGPGTRLTVL.

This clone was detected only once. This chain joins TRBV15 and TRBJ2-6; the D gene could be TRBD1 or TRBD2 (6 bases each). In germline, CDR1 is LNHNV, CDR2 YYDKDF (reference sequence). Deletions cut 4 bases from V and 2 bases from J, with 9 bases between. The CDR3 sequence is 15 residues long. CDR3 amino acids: CATSMGGAGANVLTF. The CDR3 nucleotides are TGTGCCACCAGCATGGGGGGCGCTGGGGCCAACGTCCTGACTTTC.

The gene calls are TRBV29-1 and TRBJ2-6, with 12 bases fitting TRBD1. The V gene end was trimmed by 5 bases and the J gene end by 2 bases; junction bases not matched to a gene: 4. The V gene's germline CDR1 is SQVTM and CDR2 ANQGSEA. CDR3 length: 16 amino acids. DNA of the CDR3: TGCAGCGTTATGCGGGACAGGGGGCCTGGGGCCAACGTCCTGACTTTC. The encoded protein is CSVMRDRGPGANVLTF.

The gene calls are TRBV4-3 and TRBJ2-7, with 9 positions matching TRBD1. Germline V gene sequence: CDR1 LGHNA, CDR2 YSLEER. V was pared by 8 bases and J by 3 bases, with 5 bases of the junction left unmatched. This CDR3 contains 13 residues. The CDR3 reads CASGRDRDYEQYF. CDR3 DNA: TGCGCCAGCGGCCGGGACAGGGACTACGAGCAGTACTTC.

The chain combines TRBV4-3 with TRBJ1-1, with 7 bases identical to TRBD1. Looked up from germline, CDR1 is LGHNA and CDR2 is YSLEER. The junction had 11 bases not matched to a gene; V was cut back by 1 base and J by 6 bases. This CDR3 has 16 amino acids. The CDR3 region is CASSQASNRGSAEAFF. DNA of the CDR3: TGCGCCAGCAGCCAAGCCTCGAACAGGGGATCGGCTGAAGCTTTCTTT.

The CDR3 DNA is TGTGCCTGGGCCAACCTAGCGGGGAAGGGAACCGGGGAGCTGTTTTTT. As protein: CAWANLAGKGTGELFF. The rearrangement links TRBV30 to TRBJ2-2; TRBD2 matches 9 bases. CDR1 GTSNPN and CDR2 SVGIG come from the germline V gene (reference sequence). The CDR3 runs to 16 residues. V trimming: 5 bases; J trimming: 5 bases; junction bases outside the gene matches: 12.

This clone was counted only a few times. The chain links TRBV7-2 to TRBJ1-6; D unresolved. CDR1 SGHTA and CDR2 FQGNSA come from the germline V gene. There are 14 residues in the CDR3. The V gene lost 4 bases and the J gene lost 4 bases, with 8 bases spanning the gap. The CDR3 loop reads CASSSSGYNSPLHF. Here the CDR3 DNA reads TGTGCCAGCAGCTCTTCCGGGTATAATTCACCCCTCCACTTT.

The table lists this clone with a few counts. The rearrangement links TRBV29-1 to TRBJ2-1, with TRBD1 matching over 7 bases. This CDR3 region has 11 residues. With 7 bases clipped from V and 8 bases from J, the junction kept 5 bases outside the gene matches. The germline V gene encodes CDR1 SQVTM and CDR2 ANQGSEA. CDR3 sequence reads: CSADRDHEQFF. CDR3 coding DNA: TGCAGCGCTGACAGGGACCATGAGCAGTTCTTC.

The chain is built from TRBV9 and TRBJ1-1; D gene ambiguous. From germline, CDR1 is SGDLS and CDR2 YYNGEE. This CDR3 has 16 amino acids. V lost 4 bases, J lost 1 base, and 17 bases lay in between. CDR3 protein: CASSQGAPLGNTEAFF. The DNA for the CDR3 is TGTGCCAGCAGCCAAGGTGCCCCCCTGGGGAACACTGAAGCTTTCTTT.

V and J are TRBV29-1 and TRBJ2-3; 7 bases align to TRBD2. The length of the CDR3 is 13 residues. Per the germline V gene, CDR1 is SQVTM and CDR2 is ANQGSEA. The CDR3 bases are TGCAGTATCTCGGGACTACACCTTGATACGCAGTATTTT. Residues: CSISGLHLDTQYF.

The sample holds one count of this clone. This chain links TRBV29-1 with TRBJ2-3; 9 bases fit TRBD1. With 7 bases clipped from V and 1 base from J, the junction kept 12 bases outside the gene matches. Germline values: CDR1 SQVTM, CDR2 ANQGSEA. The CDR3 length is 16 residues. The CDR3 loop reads CSGSNRGRKGTDTQYF. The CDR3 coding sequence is TGCAGCGGAAGTAACAGGGGGCGGAAGGGCACAGATACGCAGTATTTT.

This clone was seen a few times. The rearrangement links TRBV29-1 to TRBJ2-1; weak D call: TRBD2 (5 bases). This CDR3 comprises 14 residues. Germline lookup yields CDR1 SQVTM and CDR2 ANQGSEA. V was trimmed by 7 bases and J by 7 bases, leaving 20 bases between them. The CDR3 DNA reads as TGCAGCGGGGCCCAACCTCCGGGGTCAAATGAGCAGTTCTTC. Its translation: CSGAQPPGSNEQFF.

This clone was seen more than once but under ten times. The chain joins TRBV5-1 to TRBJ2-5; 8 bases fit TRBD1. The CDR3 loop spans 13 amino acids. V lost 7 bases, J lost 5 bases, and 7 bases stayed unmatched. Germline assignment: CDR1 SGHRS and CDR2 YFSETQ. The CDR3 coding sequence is TGCGCCAGCCAATACCACAGGGGGGAGACCCAGTACTTC. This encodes CASQYHRGETQYF.

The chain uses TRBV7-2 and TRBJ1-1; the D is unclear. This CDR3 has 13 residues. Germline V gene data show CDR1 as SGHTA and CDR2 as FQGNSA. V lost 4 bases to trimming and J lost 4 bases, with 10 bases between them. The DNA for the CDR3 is TGTGCCAGCAGCTCAATCGATGGCACTGAAGCTTTCTTT. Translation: CASSSIDGTEAFF.

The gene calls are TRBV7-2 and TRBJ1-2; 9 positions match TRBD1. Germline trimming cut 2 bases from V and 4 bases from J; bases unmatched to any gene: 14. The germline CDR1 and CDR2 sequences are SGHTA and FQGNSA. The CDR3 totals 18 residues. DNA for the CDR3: TGTGCCAGCAGCTTAAGTGGCCAGGAGACAGGGGGACTCTATGGCTACACCTTC. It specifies CASSLSGQETGGLYGYTF.

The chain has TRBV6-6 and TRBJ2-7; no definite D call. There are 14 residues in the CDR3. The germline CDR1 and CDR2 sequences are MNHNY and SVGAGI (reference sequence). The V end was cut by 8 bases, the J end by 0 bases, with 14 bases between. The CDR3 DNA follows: TGTGCCAGCTTCTCCCACCCTGGCTCCTACGAGCAGTACTTC. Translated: CASFSHPGSYEQYF.

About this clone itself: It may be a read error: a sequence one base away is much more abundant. The CDR3 protein is CASSRESSTDTQYF. DNA for the CDR3: TGTGCCAGCAGTCGGGAATCTAGCACAGATACGCAGTATTTT. The gene calls are TRBV25-1 and TRBJ2-3; the D gene is possibly TRBD2 (5 bases). CDR3 length: 14 amino acids. V lost 5 bases to trimming and J lost 0 bases, with 9 bases between them. CDR1 MGHDK and CDR2 SYGVNS come from the germline V gene.

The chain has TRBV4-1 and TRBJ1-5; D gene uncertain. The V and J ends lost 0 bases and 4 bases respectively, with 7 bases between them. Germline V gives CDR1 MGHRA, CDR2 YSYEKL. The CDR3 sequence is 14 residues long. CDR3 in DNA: TGCGCCAGCAGCCAAGATCAGGTTAATCAGCCCCAGCATTTT. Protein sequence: CASSQDQVNQPQHF.

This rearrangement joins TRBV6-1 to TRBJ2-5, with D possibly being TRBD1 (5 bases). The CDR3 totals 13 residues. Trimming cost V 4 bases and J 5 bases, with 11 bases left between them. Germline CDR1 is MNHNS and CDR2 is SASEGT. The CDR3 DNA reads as TGTGCCAGCAGTGTTAAGGGGCTGGAGACCCAGTACTTC. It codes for CASSVKGLETQYF.

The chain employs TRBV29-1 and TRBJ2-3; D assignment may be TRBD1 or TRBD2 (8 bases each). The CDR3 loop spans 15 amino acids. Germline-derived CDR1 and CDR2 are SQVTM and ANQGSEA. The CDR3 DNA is TGCAGTCTTGCGGGGGGCAGGGGGCGCGCAGATACGCAGTATTTT. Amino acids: CSLAGGRGRADTQYF.